The 10 T cell receptor beta chains given below trace back to one sample, sequenced in a study of blood T cell repertoires in COVID-19. Clones were read by immunoSEQ multiplex PCR, and TCRdb kept only the in-frame ones, dropping some. The table includes about 90,000 clones, approximately 92% detected once. The specimen was peripheral blood. The receptors derive from a woman aged 55-69 years with active COVID-19.

This clone appeared once. The CDR3 nucleotides read TGTGCCAGCAGCTTACAGAAGAACACTGAAGCTTTCTTT. Translated, it gives CASSLQKNTEAFF. The chain couples TRBV7-9 to TRBJ1-1; D gene unclear. There are 13 residues in the CDR3. The germline CDR1 and CDR2 sequences are SEHNR and FQNEAQ (reference sequence). Trimming took 2 bases from V and 1 from J, leaving 5 bases between them.

The CDR3 reads CASSSPRVQYF. CDR3 DNA sequence: TGTGCCAGTAGTAGCCCGAGGGTTCAGTACTTC. The chain is built from TRBV19 and TRBJ2-4; weak D call: TRBD2 (5 bases). V was clipped by 4 bases and J by 11 bases, with 9 bases between them. The CDR3 loop spans 11 amino acids. From germline, CDR1 is LNHDA and CDR2 SQIVND (reference sequence).

The gene calls are TRBV19 and TRBJ2-5, with D perhaps matching TRBD1 (7 bases). The CDR3 loop spans 16 amino acids. V shed 4 bases and J shed 5 bases, with 20 bases lying between them. Germline lookup yields CDR1 LNHDA and CDR2 SQIVND (reference sequence). CDR3 sequence: CASSSMTGRLRETQYF. The CDR3 DNA is TGTGCCAGTAGTAGTATGACAGGGAGGTTACGGGAGACCCAGTACTTC. Filled out from reference TRBV19 and TRBJ2-5, the complete variable domain reads DGGITQSPKYLFRKEGQNVTLSCEQNLNHDAMYWYRQDPGQGLRLIYYSQIVNDFQKGDIAEGYSVSREKKESFPLTVTSAQKNPTAFYLCASSSMTGRLRETQYFGPGTRLLVL.

The V and J genes are TRBV27 and TRBJ1-2; TRBD1 matches at 8 bases. The V gene's germline CDR1 is MNHEY and CDR2 SMNVEV (reference sequence). The CDR3 contains 14 residues. With V trimmed by 6 bases and J by 4 bases, 7 bases remained unmatched. CDR3 residues: CASSLGQGTYGYTF. In DNA, the CDR3 is TGTGCCAGCAGCCTCGGACAGGGCACCTATGGCTACACCTTC.

This clone was counted a few times. The chain has TRBV7-9 and TRBJ1-3; the D is unclear. V was pared by 5 bases and J by 1 base, with 12 bases between. The length of the CDR3 is 15 residues. CDR1 is SEHNR and CDR2 is FQNEAQ in the germline V gene (reference sequence). The CDR3, as DNA: TGTGCCAGCAGCCCGGACGGAGGTTCTGGAAACACCATATATTTT. Translating it yields CASSPDGGSGNTIYF.

The chain combines TRBV19 with TRBJ1-4; D gene unclear. Trimming took 5 bases from V and 7 from J, leaving 8 bases between them. CDR3 length equals 12 residues. Per the germline V gene, CDR1 is LNHDA and CDR2 is SQIVND (reference sequence). The CDR3 reads CASSPQAEKLFF. The CDR3 DNA sequence: TGTGCCAGTAGTCCGCAGGCTGAAAAACTGTTTTTT.

This chain uses TRBV28 with TRBJ2-7; 7 nucleotides agree with TRBD1. Trimming removed 6 bases from V and 2 bases from J; junction bases left unmatched: 13. Germline CDR1 is MDHEN and CDR2 is SYDVKM. The CDR3 runs 16 residues. CDR3 in DNA: TGTGCCAGCAGCGACTCCCCTGGCCAGGGGGCCTACGAGCAGTACTTC. Translated, it gives CASSDSPGQGAYEQYF.

The rearrangement links TRBV2 to TRBJ1-5, with 7 bases that match TRBD1. The CDR3 contains 15 residues. Germline values: CDR1 SNHLY, CDR2 FYNNEI. After removal of 3 bases from V and 4 bases from J, the junction contained 6 bases not matched to a gene. CDR3 region: CASSDEGARNQPQHF. CDR3 sequence (DNA): TGTGCCAGCAGTGATGAGGGGGCCAGAAATCAGCCCCAGCATTTT.

DNA for the CDR3: TGTGCCAGCAGTTACTCGGGGCAGGGATGGGATGAGCAGTTCTTC. This translates into CASSYSGQGWDEQFF. V and J are TRBV6-5 and TRBJ2-1; maybe TRBD1 (5 bases). The CDR3 is made up of 15 amino acids. Germline-derived CDR1 and CDR2 are MNHEY and SVGAGI. Trimming took 0 bases from V and 8 from J, leaving 14 bases between them.

The CDR3 spells CASSPFGEGSTGELFF. The DNA of the CDR3 is TGTGCCAGCAGCCCCTTCGGCGAAGGGAGCACCGGGGAGCTGTTTTTT. The chain has TRBV7-6 and TRBJ2-2; a possible D gene is TRBD2 (5 bases). CDR3 length: 16 amino acids. Per the germline V gene, CDR1 is SGHVS and CDR2 is FNYEAQ. Deletions cut 5 bases from V and 4 bases from J, with 17 bases between.